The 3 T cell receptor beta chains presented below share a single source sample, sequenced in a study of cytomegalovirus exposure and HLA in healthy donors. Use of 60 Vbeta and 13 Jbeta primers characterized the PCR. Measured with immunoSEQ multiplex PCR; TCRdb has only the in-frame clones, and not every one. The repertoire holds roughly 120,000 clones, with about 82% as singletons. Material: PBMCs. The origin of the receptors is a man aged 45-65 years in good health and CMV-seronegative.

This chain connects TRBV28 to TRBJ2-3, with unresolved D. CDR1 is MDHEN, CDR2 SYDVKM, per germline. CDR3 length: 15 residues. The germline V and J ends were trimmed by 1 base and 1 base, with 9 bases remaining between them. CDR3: CASSLYVTGTDTQYF. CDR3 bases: TGTGCCAGCAGTTTATACGTAACAGGCACAGATACGCAGTATTTT.

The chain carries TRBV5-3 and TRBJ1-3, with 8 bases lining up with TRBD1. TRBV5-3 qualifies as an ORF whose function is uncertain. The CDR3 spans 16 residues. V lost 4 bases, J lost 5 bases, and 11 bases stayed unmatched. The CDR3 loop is CARSHGQGSERNTIYF. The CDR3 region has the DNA TGTGCCAGAAGCCACGGACAGGGTTCGGAAAGAAACACCATATATTTT.

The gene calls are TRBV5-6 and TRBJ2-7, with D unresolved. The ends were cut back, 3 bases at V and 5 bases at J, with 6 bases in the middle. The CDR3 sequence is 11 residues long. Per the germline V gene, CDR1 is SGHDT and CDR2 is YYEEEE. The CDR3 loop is CASSSEDEQYF. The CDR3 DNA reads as TGTGCCAGCAGCTCCGAGGACGAGCAGTACTTC.